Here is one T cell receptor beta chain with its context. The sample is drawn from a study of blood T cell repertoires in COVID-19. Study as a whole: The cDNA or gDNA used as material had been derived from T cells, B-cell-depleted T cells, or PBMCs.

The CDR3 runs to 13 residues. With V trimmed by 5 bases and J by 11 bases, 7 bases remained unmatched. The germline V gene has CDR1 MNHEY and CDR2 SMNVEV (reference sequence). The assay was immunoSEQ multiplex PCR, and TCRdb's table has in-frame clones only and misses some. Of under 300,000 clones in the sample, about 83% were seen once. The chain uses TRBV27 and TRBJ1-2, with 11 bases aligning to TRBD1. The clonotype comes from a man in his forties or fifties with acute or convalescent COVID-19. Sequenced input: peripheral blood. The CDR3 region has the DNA TGTGCCAGCAGTCTCGGGACAGGGGGACGGTACACCTTC. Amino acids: CASSLGTGGRYTF.